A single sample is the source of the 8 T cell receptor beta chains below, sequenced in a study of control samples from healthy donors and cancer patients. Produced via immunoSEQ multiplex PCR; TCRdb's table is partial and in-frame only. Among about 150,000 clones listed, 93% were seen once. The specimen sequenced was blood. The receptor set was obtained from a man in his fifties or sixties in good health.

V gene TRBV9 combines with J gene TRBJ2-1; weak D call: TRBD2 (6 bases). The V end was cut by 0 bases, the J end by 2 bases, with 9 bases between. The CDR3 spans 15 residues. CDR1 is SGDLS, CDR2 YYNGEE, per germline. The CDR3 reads CASSVVADPYNEQFF. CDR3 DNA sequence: TGTGCCAGCAGCGTAGTAGCGGACCCCTACAATGAGCAGTTCTTC.

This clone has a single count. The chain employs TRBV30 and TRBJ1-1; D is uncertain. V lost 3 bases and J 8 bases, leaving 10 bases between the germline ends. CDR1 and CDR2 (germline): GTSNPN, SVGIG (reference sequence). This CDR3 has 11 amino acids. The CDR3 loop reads CAWRGNREAFF. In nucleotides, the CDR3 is TGTGCCTGGAGGGGGAACAGAGAAGCTTTCTTT. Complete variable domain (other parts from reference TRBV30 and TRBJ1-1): SQTIHQWPATLVQPVGSPLSLECTVEGTSNPNLYWYRQAAGRGLQLLFYSVGIGQISSEVPQNLSASRPQDRQFILSSKKLLLSDSGFYLCAWRGNREAFFGQGTRLTVV.

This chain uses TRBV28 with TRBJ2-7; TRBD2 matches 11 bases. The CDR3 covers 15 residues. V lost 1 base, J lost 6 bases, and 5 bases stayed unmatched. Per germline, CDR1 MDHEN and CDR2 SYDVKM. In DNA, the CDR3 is TGTGCCAGCAGTTTATTAGCGGGAGGGCGTCGCGAGCAGTACTTC. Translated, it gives CASSLLAGGRREQYF.

DNA for the CDR3: TGTGCCAGTACCCCCTGGTCCGGGGCACTTCAAGAGACCCAGTACTTC. It encodes CASTPWSGALQETQYF. The chain uses TRBV19 and TRBJ2-5, with D perhaps being TRBD1 or TRBD2 (5 bases each). From germline, CDR1 is LNHDA and CDR2 SQIVND (reference sequence). The CDR3 has 16 amino acids. V was cut by 7 bases and J by 2 bases, with 20 bases left in between.

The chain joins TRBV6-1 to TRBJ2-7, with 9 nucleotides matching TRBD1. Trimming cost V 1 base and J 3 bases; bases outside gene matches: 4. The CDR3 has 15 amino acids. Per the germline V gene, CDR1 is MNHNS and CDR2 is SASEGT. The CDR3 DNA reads TGTGCCAGCAGTGAAGGGGGGACAGGGATCTACGAGCAGTACTTC. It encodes CASSEGGTGIYEQYF.

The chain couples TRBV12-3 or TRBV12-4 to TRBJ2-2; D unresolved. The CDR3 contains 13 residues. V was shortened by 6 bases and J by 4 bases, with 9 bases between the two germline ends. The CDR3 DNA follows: TGTGCCAGCAGCACACGAGGCACCGGGGAGCTGTTTTTT. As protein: CASSTRGTGELFF.

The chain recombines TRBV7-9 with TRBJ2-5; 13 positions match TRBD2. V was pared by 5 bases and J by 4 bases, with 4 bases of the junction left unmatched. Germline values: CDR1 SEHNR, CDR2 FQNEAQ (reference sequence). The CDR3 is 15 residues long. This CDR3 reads CASSRTSGSTETQYF. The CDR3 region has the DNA TGTGCCAGCAGCCGGACTAGCGGGAGTACAGAGACCCAGTACTTC.

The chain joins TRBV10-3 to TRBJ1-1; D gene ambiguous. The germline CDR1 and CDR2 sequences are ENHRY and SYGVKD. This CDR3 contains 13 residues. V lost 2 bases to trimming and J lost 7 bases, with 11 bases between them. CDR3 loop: CAISEGVRVEAFF. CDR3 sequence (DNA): TGTGCCATCAGTGAGGGGGTTCGAGTTGAAGCTTTCTTT.